A single sample is the source of the 31 T cell receptor beta chains below, sequenced in a study of cytomegalovirus exposure and HLA in healthy donors. Using immunoSEQ multiplex PCR, the repertoire was profiled, and TCRdb retains in-frame clones only, with some absent. The data show about 150,000 clones, 86% seen once. The sample comprised PBMCs. The receptor set was obtained from a human donor in good health.

V gene TRBV29-1 combines with J gene TRBJ1-1; D is unclear. CDR3 length equals 9 residues. Germline V gene lookup returns CDR1 SQVTM and CDR2 ANQGSEA. Trimming removed 7 bases from V and 8 bases from J, with 8 bases in between. The CDR3 loop is CSASEEAFF. The CDR3, as DNA: TGCAGCGCTTCTGAGGAAGCTTTCTTT. Variable domain in full (rest from reference TRBV29-1 and TRBJ1-1): SAVISQKPSRDICQRGTSLTIQCQVDSQVTMMFWYRQQPGQSLTLIATANQGSEATYESGFVIDKFPISRPNLTFSTLTVSNMSPEDSSIYLCSASEEAFFGQGTRLTVV.

The J gene is TRBJ1-2, the V gene TRBV28; TRBD1 matches 7 bases. Germline V gene data show CDR1 as MDHEN and CDR2 as SYDVKM. This CDR3 comprises 13 residues. After removal of 10 bases from V and 7 bases from J, the junction contained 12 bases not matched to a gene. DNA for the CDR3: TGTGCCACCGGCCGGTTACAGGGGTCTGGCTACACCTTC. It is translated as CATGRLQGSGYTF.

The V and J genes are TRBV15 and TRBJ2-3, with 8 bases lining up with TRBD1. Germline loops: CDR1 LNHNV, CDR2 YYDKDF (reference sequence). With 6 bases clipped from V and 0 bases from J, the junction kept 2 bases outside the gene matches. There are 14 residues in the CDR3. The CDR3 sequence is CATRRQGSTDTQYF. The CDR3 bases are TGTGCCACCAGACGACAGGGGAGCACAGATACGCAGTATTTT.

This clone was detected only a few times. CDR3 protein: CSVEGYYGYTF. CDR3 bases: TGCAGCGTCGAGGGATACTATGGCTACACCTTC. The chain joins TRBV29-1 to TRBJ1-2; D is undetermined. Germline lookup yields CDR1 SQVTM and CDR2 ANQGSEA. This CDR3 is built from 11 residues. Trimming cost V 6 bases and J 3 bases, with 8 bases left between them.

The gene calls are TRBV30 and TRBJ2-2, with TRBD2 matching over 10 bases. The CDR3 totals 16 residues. Germline CDR1 reads GTSNPN; CDR2 reads SVGIG (reference sequence). The trim removed 0 bases at V and 2 bases at J, leaving 3 bases unmatched. The CDR3 coding sequence is TGTGCCTGGAGTGTAGCTAGCGGGAGCAACACCGGGGAGCTGTTTTTT. This codes for CAWSVASGSNTGELFF. Filled out from reference TRBV30 and TRBJ2-2, the complete variable domain reads SQTIHQWPATLVQPVGSPLSLECTVEGTSNPNLYWYRQAAGRGLQLLFYSVGIGQISSEVPQNLSASRPQDRQFILSSKKLLLSDSGFYLCAWSVASGSNTGELFFGEGSRLTVL.

The chain has TRBV2 and TRBJ2-3, with 12 bases identical to TRBD2. The CDR3 has 16 amino acids. The ends lost 1 base at V and 9 bases at J; junction bases unmatched: 8. The germline V gene has CDR1 SNHLY and CDR2 FYNNEI. The DNA for the CDR3 is TGTGCCAGCAGTGAAGAGCGACTAGCGGGGGCCGGGACGCAGTATTTT. Translation gives CASSEERLAGAGTQYF.

This chain joins TRBV9 and TRBJ1-4; D may be TRBD1 (6 bases). Trimming removed 4 bases at V and 7 bases at J, with 17 bases between. Germline CDR1 SGDLS, CDR2 YYNGEE. The CDR3 extends over 15 amino acids. The CDR3 sequence: CASSPHARGGEKLFF. The CDR3 region has the DNA TGTGCCAGCAGCCCCCATGCTAGGGGGGGTGAAAAACTGTTTTTT.

The V call is TRBV27, the J call TRBJ2-6; 11 nucleotides align to TRBD1. V dropped 6 bases and J dropped 2; count of bases not matched to a gene: 3. Germline V gene lookup returns CDR1 MNHEY and CDR2 SMNVEV (reference sequence). The CDR3 totals 16 residues. CDR3 residues: CASRWDRGTGANVLTF. CDR3 coding DNA: TGTGCCAGCAGATGGGACAGGGGGACTGGGGCCAACGTCCTGACTTTC.

The V gene is TRBV19, the J gene TRBJ2-7, with D perhaps matching TRBD1 (5 bases). The CDR3 has 12 residues. Looked up from germline, CDR1 is LNHDA and CDR2 is SQIVND (reference sequence). V was cut by 5 bases and J by 6 bases, with 11 bases left in between. In DNA, the CDR3 is TGTGCCAGTAGTTCCCGACAGAGCGAGCAGTACTTC. Translated, it gives CASSSRQSEQYF.

This chain uses TRBV5-6 with TRBJ1-2; D unclear. Germline V CDR1 and CDR2: SGHDT, YYEEEE. This CDR3 has 15 residues. The V and J ends lost 0 bases and 1 base respectively, with 10 bases between them. The CDR3 region has the DNA TGTGCCAGCAGCTTGGGAGGCAAGGATAACTATGGCTACACCTTC. This gives the protein CASSLGGKDNYGYTF.

The chain is built from TRBV7-3 and TRBJ2-7, with D possibly being TRBD2 (6 bases). CDR1 is SGHTA, CDR2 FQGTGA, per germline. Trimming cost V 2 bases and J 0 bases, with 11 bases left between them. This CDR3 has 15 amino acids. This CDR3 reads CASSLGGSSSYEQYF. DNA of the CDR3: TGTGCCAGCAGCTTAGGGGGGTCCAGCTCCTACGAGCAGTACTTC.

The rearrangement uses TRBV2 and TRBJ2-5; D might be TRBD2 (5 bases). The CDR3 has 17 residues. CDR1 and CDR2 (germline): SNHLY, FYNNEI. Trimming took off 5 bases at V and 0 bases at J, with 19 bases between the two ends. The CDR3 reads CASSQNFFGINQETQYF. In DNA form, the CDR3 reads TGTGCCAGCAGTCAAAATTTTTTCGGGATCAACCAAGAGACCCAGTACTTC.

This rearrangement joins TRBV5-6 to TRBJ2-7; 13 bases match TRBD2. J gave up 5 bases and V 4 bases, and 6 bases lay outside the gene matches. The CDR3 is made up of 15 amino acids. Germline-derived CDR1 and CDR2 are SGHDT and YYEEEE. The CDR3 bases are TGTGCCAGCAGCGACGCCGGGACTAGCGGGAACGAGCAGTACTTC. This encodes CASSDAGTSGNEQYF.

The rearrangement joins TRBV4-1 to TRBJ1-4; 7 positions match TRBD1. After removal of 0 bases from V and 1 base from J, the junction contained 5 bases not matched to a gene. The CDR3 is made up of 17 amino acids. CDR1 MGHRA and CDR2 YSYEKL come from the germline V gene. CDR3 coding DNA: TGCGCCAGCAGCCAAGAGAGATGGGACAGAACTAATGAAAAACTGTTTTTT. Translating gives CASSQERWDRTNEKLFF.

The gene calls are TRBV7-9 and TRBJ1-4; D gene ambiguous. Germline V gene sequence: CDR1 SEHNR, CDR2 FQNEAQ (reference sequence). V was clipped by 7 bases and J by 8 bases, with 8 bases between them. The CDR3 spans 11 residues. The CDR3 DNA follows: TGTGCCAGCACCCCAGGAGAAAAACTGTTTTTT. It specifies CASTPGEKLFF.

The CDR3 DNA follows: TGTGCCAGCACCCCAGATCGTACCAGCACAGATACGCAGTATTTT. It is translated as CASTPDRTSTDTQYF. The rearrangement links TRBV6-5 to TRBJ2-3; D is ambiguous. CDR1 is MNHEY, CDR2 SVGAGI, per germline. Trimming removed 7 bases from V and 0 bases from J, with 14 bases in between. This CDR3 region has 15 residues.

This sequence joins TRBV20-1 and TRBJ1-2; 10 positions match TRBD1. The germline CDR1 and CDR2 sequences are DFQATT and SNEGSKA (reference sequence). Unmatched junction bases numbered 7, after V lost 7 bases and J lost 14 bases. The CDR3 covers 10 residues. The CDR3 reads CSVVPGQGTF. The CDR3 region has the DNA TGCAGTGTTGTACCGGGACAGGGGACCTTC.

This clone was picked up one time. This chain links TRBV15 with TRBJ2-3; tentative D call: TRBD2 (5 bases). Trimming took off 1 base at V and 4 bases at J, with 12 bases between the two ends. The germline V gene has CDR1 LNHNV and CDR2 YYDKDF (reference sequence). CDR3 length: 15 amino acids. The CDR3 sequence: CATSRALTRPDTQYF. The CDR3 DNA sequence: TGTGCCACCAGCAGAGCCTTAACTAGACCAGATACGCAGTATTTT.

The rearrangement uses TRBV28 and TRBJ2-7; tentative D call: TRBD1 (6 bases). Looked up from germline, CDR1 is MDHEN and CDR2 is SYDVKM. This CDR3 has 14 amino acids. Trimming pared 2 bases from V and 1 base from J, leaving 9 bases between. In nucleotides, the CDR3 is TGTGCCAGCAGTTTAGTAGGGGGTTCCTACGAGCAGTACTTC. It specifies CASSLVGGSYEQYF.

This clone was seen a few times. The chain combines TRBV7-8 with TRBJ2-5; D might be TRBD2 (5 bases). The germline V and J ends were trimmed by 4 bases and 5 bases, with 23 bases remaining between them. Germline V CDR1 and CDR2: SGHVS, FQNEAQ. This CDR3 is built from 17 residues. DNA of the CDR3: TGTGCCAGCAGCTCCATCTTCTCGGGGAATTTACTGGAGACCCAGTACTTC. Amino acids: CASSSIFSGNLLETQYF.

This clone has a single count. This chain uses TRBV10-3 with TRBJ2-1, with 7 nucleotides matching TRBD1. Germline CDR1 is ENHRY and CDR2 is SYGVKD. V shed 5 bases and J 7 bases; nucleotides not matched to a gene: 8. The CDR3 contains 14 residues. CDR3 sequence: CAISPAGGGNEQFF. CDR3 coding DNA: TGTGCCATCAGTCCTGCAGGGGGTGGAAATGAGCAGTTCTTC.

The rearrangement uses TRBV9 and TRBJ2-1; 9 bases are a match to TRBD1. Germline-derived CDR1 and CDR2 are SGDLS and YYNGEE. After removal of 2 bases from V and 5 bases from J, the junction contained 5 bases not matched to a gene. This CDR3 is built from 15 residues. The CDR3 region has the DNA TGTGCCAGCAGCGTTTACGGACAGGGGAACAATGAGCAGTTCTTC. The encoded protein is CASSVYGQGNNEQFF. The variable domain in full, with the rest retrieved from reference TRBV9 and TRBJ2-1, is DSGVTQTPKHLITATGQRVTLRCSPRSGDLSVYWYQQSLDQGLQFLIQYYNGEERAKGNILERFSAQQFPDLHSELNLSSLELGDSALYFCASSVYGQGNNEQFFGPGTRLTVL.

This chain joins TRBV28 and TRBJ2-7; D is uncertain. CDR1 is MDHEN and CDR2 is SYDVKM in the germline V gene. There are 16 residues in the CDR3. V was pared by 3 bases and J by 1 base, with 16 bases between. The DNA for the CDR3 is TGTGCCAGCAGTTTTCATCTCGCGAGCCTGTCCTACGAGCAGTACTTC. This gives the protein CASSFHLASLSYEQYF.

This chain links TRBV6-4 with TRBJ1-1; a possible D gene is TRBD1 (5 bases). The V gene's germline CDR1 is MRHNA and CDR2 SNTAGT. CDR3 length: 13 residues. Trimming shortened V by 2 bases and J by 5 bases, and 9 bases separated the two germline ends. The CDR3 sequence is CASSDRSGTEAFF. DNA for the CDR3: TGTGCCAGCAGTGACAGGTCAGGGACTGAAGCTTTCTTT.

The chain links TRBV2 to TRBJ2-7; D gene ambiguous. This CDR3 has 14 amino acids. The V end was cut by 6 bases, the J end by 0 bases, with 12 bases between. Germline CDR1 reads SNHLY; CDR2 reads FYNNEI. CDR3: CASSIPQSSYEQYF. The DNA of the CDR3 is TGTGCCAGCAGCATACCACAAAGCTCCTACGAGCAGTACTTC.

V is TRBV30 and J is TRBJ2-7; D is uncertain. Between the trimmed V and J ends, which lost 2 bases and 3 bases, there was a span of 8 bases. The CDR3 is made up of 12 amino acids. Germline values: CDR1 GTSNPN, CDR2 SVGIG (reference sequence). The CDR3 is CAWSNKFYEQYF. The CDR3 region has the DNA TGTGCCTGGAGTAACAAGTTCTACGAGCAGTACTTC.

The chain recombines TRBV11-2 with TRBJ1-6, with 9 bases fitting TRBD1. Germline V lookup: CDR1 SGHAT, CDR2 FQNNGV. The CDR3 is 15 amino acids. The J segment lost 9 bases and the V segment lost 1 base, leaving 4 bases of the junction unmatched. This chain's CDR3 is CASSLVQGAPSPLHF. The CDR3 bases are TGTGCCAGCAGCTTAGTACAGGGGGCGCCTTCACCCCTCCACTTT.

This chain joins TRBV9 and TRBJ2-7; D is unresolved. The CDR3 contains 14 residues. Looked up from germline, CDR1 is SGDLS and CDR2 is YYNGEE. Trimming took off 0 bases at V and 0 bases at J, with 7 bases between the two ends. CDR3 sequence (DNA): TGTGCCAGCAGCGTAGGGCCGAACTCCTACGAGCAGTACTTC. It specifies CASSVGPNSYEQYF. Filled out from reference TRBV9 and TRBJ2-7, the complete variable domain reads DSGVTQTPKHLITATGQRVTLRCSPRSGDLSVYWYQQSLDQGLQFLIQYYNGEERAKGNILERFSAQQFPDLHSELNLSSLELGDSALYFCASSVGPNSYEQYFGPGTRLTVT.

The chain employs TRBV6-4 and TRBJ1-5; the match to TRBD1 covers 7 bases. The CDR3 loop spans 15 amino acids. V trimming: 4 bases; J trimming: 0 bases; junction bases outside the gene matches: 3. Per germline, CDR1 MRHNA and CDR2 SNTAGT. For the CDR3, the DNA is TGTGCCAGCAGTGCACAGGGGAATAGCAATCAGCCCCAGCATTTT. Its translation is CASSAQGNSNQPQHF.

V gene TRBV6-5 combines with J gene TRBJ2-5, with D unresolved. Germline assignment: CDR1 MNHEY and CDR2 SVGAGI. This CDR3 comprises 14 residues. Between the trimmed V and J ends, which lost 6 bases and 0 bases, there was a span of 11 bases. The CDR3 DNA reads TGTGCCAGCAGGCTAGGCCAATACCAAGAGACCCAGTACTTC. Its protein product is CASRLGQYQETQYF.

The chain is built from TRBV28 and TRBJ1-2, with no clear D. CDR1 is MDHEN and CDR2 is SYDVKM in the germline V gene. This CDR3 has 16 amino acids. V was clipped by 5 bases and J by 8 bases, with 24 bases between them. CDR3 sequence reads: CASSLPPYSYQLGYTF. The CDR3 DNA is TGTGCCAGCAGTCTACCACCGTACAGCTACCAGTTGGGCTACACCTTC.